Listed here are 3 T cell receptor beta chains from one sample, sequenced in a study of blood T cells in healthy people across ages. It was with a sample-barcoded 5' primer and a J-beta primer mix that a second PCR of roughly 7 to 12 cycles was run. TCRdb re-analysed the 5' RACE reads in MiXCR, keeping a single row per CDR3 protein. The sample includes roughly 700,000 distinct CDR3 sequences, around a quarter of them seen just once. Another study also made use of these data, one on T cells of mothers and their children.

The sample was blood. The receptor set was obtained from a boy aged 5-17 years in good health.

The chain combines TRBV19 with TRBJ2-3; D not certain. With 5 bases removed from V and 4 bases from J, the gap between germline ends came to 7 bases. CDR1 and CDR2 from the germline V gene are LNHDA and SQIVND (reference sequence). CDR3 length equals 12 residues. CDR3 protein: CASSDLSDTQYF. CDR3 bases: TGTGCCAGTAGTGACTTGTCAGATACGCAGTATTTT.

This chain connects TRBV7-6 to TRBJ2-7; 9 nucleotides align to TRBD2. The length of the CDR3 is 15 residues. The junction had 12 bases not matched to a gene; V was cut back by 5 bases and J by 7 bases. Germline-derived CDR1 and CDR2 are SGHVS and FNYEAQ. Written as DNA, the CDR3 is TGTGCCAGCAGCGCCGGGACTAGCTCCTACAATGAGCAGTACTTC. Residues: CASSAGTSSYNEQYF.

The table lists this clonotype with a few counts. The chain uses TRBV5-6 and TRBJ2-7, with TRBD1 matching 8 bases. V lost 3 bases, J lost 4 bases, and 18 bases stayed unmatched. This CDR3 is built from 18 residues. Germline values: CDR1 SGHDT, CDR2 YYEEEE. This CDR3 reads CASSSRPKTGEIWYEQYF. The CDR3 DNA sequence: TGTGCCAGCAGCTCGCGGCCCAAGACAGGGGAAATTTGGTACGAGCAGTACTTC.